This TCR beta chain derives from a study of blood T cell repertoires in COVID-19. Participants' reported clinical history set cohort assignment. The table came from immunoSEQ multiplex PCR; TCRdb's copy has only in-frame clones and leaves some out. The table records about 350,000 clones, roughly 84% of them present only once. Germline-derived CDR1 and CDR2 are SGHRS and YFSETQ. Trimming took 5 bases from V and 7 from J, leaving 12 bases between them. The CDR3 runs 12 residues. The rearrangement uses TRBV5-1 and TRBJ1-1; D unclear. Sample: PBMCs or T cells enriched from blood (not recorded which). The receptor's source is a woman aged 30 to 39 who had recovered from COVID-19. The CDR3 protein is CASRSRADEAFF. In DNA, the CDR3 is TGCGCCAGCAGATCGCGGGCCGATGAAGCTTTCTTT.